In its sample, the clone carrying this TCR beta chain was seen many times. The antigen remains unidentified. This sample is drawn from a study of CD8 T cells in ankylosing spondylitis. General study findings and limits: Researchers reportedly found disease-linked clones significantly enriched in matched ankylosing spondylitis synovial fluid. Some motif variants had been reported before (in reactive arthritis synovial fluid and blood).

Libraries for TCR beta were made by quantitative 5'-RACE with molecular barcodes. Using its own MiXCR run on the 5' RACE reads, TCRdb lists one record per CDR3 protein. The data hold about 130,000 distinct CDR3 sequences, with roughly 8.8% observed a single time. Trimming shortened V by 5 bases and J by 7 bases, and 8 bases separated the two germline ends. The CDR3 totals 11 residues. Germline CDR1 is SQVTM and CDR2 is ANQGSEA. The sequence was obtained from a male donor with ankylosing spondylitis or in good health (not recorded which). The rearrangement joins TRBV29-1 to TRBJ2-2; D not resolved. The sequencing input was blood, either unsorted or a sorted T cell fraction (not recorded which). The DNA for the CDR3 is TGCAGCGTTAGGGATATCGGGGAGCTGTTTTTT. Protein product: CSVRDIGELFF.